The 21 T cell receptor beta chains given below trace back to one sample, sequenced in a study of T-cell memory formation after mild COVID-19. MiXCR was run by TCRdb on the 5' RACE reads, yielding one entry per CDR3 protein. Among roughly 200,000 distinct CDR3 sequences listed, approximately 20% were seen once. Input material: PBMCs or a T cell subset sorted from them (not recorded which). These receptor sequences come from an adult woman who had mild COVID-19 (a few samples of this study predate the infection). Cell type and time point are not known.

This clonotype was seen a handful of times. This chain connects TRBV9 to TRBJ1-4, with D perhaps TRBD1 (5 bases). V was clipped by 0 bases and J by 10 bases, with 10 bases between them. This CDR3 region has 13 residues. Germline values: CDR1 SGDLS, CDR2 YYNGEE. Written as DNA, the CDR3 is TGTGCCAGCAGCGTAGTAGAAGGGACAAAACTGTTTTTT. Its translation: CASSVVEGTKLFF.

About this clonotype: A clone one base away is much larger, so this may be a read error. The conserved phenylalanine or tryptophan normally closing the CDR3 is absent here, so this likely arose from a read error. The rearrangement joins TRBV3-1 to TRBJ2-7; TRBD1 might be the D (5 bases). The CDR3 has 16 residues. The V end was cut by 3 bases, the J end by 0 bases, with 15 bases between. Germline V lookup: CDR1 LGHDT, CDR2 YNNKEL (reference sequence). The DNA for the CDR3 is TGTGCCAGCAGCCAGAACACCCAGGGAAACTCCTACGAGCAGTACTTA. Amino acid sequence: CASSQNTQGNSYEQYL.

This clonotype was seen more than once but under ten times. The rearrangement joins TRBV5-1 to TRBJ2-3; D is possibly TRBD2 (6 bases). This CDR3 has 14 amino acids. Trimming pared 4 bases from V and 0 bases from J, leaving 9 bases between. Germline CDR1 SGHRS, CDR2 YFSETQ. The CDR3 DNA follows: TGCGCCAGCAGCCCCGGGACTAGCACAGATACGCAGTATTTT. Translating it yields CASSPGTSTDTQYF. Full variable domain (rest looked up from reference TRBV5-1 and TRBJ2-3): KAGVTQTPRYLIKTRGQQVTLSCSPISGHRSVSWYQQTPGQGLQFLFEYFSETQRNKGNFPGRFSGRQFSNSRSEMNVSTLELGDSALYLCASSPGTSTDTQYFGPGTRLTVL.

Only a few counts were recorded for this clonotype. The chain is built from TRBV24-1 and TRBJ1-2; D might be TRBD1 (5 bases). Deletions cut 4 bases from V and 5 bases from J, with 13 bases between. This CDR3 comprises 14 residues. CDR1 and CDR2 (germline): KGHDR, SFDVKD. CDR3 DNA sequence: TGTGCCACCAGTGAACCGGGACGGCCATATGGCTACACCTTC. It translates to CATSEPGRPYGYTF.

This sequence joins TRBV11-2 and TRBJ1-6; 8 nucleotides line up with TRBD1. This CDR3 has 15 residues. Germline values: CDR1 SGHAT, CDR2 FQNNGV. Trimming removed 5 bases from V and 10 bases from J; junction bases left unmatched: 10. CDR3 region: CASSPGGWQGSPLHF. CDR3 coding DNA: TGTGCCAGCAGCCCAGGGGGCTGGCAGGGGTCACCCCTCCACTTT.

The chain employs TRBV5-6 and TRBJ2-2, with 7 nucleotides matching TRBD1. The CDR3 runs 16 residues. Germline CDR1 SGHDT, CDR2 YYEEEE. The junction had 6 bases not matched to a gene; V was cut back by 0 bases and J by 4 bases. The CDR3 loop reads CASSLDRGAATGELFF. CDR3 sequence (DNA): TGTGCCAGCAGCTTGGACAGGGGTGCGGCCACCGGGGAGCTGTTTTTT.

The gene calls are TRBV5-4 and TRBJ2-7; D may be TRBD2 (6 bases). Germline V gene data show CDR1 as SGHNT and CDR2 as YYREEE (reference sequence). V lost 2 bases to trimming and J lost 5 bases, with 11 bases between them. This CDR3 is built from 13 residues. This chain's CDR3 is CASSFVGSHEQYF. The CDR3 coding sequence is TGTGCCAGCAGCTTCGTCGGGAGCCACGAGCAGTACTTC.

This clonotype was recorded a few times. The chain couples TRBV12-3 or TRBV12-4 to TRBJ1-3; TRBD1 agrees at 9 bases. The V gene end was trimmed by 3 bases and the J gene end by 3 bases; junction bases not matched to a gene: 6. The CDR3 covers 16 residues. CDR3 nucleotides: TGTGCCAGCAGTTTGGGGACAGGGCTGCGTGGAAACACCATATATTTT. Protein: CASSLGTGLRGNTIYF.

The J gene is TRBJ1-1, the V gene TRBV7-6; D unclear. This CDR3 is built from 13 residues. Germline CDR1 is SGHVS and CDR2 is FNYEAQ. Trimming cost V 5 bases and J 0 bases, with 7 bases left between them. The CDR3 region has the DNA TGTGCCAGCAGCGCGGTGCTGAACACTGAAGCTTTCTTT. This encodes CASSAVLNTEAFF.

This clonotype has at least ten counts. The CDR3 loop is CASSPSSGASNEQFF. The DNA of the CDR3 is TGCGCCAGCAGCCCGTCTAGCGGGGCTTCAAATGAGCAGTTCTTC. This chain uses TRBV5-1 with TRBJ2-1; TRBD2 agrees at 9 bases. Germline CDR1 is SGHRS and CDR2 is YFSETQ. This CDR3 region has 15 residues. The V gene end was trimmed by 4 bases and the J gene end by 7 bases; junction bases not matched to a gene: 9.

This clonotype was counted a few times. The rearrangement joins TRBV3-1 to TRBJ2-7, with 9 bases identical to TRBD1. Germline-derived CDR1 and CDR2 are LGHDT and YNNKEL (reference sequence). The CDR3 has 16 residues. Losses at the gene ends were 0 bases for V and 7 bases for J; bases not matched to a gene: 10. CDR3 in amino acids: CASSQDSGTGSDEQYF. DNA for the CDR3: TGTGCCAGCAGCCAAGACTCCGGGACAGGGTCGGATGAGCAGTACTTC.

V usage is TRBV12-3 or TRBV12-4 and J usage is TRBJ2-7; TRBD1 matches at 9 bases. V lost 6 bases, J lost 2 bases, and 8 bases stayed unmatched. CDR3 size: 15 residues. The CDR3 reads CASRMTGGSPYEQYF. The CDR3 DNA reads TGTGCCAGCAGAATGACAGGGGGTAGTCCCTACGAGCAGTACTTC.

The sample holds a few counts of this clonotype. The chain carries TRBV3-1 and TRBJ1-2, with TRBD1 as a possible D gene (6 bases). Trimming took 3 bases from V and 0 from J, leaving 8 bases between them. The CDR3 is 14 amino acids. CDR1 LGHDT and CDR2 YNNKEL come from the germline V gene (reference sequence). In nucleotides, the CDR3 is TGTGCCAGCAGCCATGGACAGACTAACTATGGCTACACCTTC. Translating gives CASSHGQTNYGYTF.

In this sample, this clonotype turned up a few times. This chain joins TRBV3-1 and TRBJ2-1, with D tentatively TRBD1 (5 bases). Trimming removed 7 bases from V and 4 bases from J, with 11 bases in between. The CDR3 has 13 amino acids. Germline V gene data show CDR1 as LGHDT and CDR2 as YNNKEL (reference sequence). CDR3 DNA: TGTGCCAGCAACCAGGGTACATACAATGAGCAGTTCTTC. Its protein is CASNQGTYNEQFF.

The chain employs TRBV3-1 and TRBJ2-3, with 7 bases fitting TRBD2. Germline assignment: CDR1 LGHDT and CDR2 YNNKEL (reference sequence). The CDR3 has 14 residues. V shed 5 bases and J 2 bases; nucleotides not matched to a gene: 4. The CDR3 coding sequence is TGTGCCAGCAGCGTCGGGACTAACACAGATACGCAGTATTTT. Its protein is CASSVGTNTDTQYF.

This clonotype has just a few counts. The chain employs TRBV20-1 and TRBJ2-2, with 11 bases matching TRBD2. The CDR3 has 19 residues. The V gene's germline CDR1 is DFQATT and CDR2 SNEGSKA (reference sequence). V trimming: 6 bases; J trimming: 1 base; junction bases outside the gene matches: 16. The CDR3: CSARGLAGGPIRNTGELFF. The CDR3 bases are TGCAGTGCCCGAGGCCTAGCGGGGGGTCCTATAAGGAACACCGGGGAGCTGTTTTTT.

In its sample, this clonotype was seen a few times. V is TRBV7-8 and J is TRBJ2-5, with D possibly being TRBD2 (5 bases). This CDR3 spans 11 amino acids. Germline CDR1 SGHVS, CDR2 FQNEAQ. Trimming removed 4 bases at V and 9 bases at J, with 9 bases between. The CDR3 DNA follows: TGTGCCAGCAGCTACCCGGGATCCCAGTACTTC. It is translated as CASSYPGSQYF.

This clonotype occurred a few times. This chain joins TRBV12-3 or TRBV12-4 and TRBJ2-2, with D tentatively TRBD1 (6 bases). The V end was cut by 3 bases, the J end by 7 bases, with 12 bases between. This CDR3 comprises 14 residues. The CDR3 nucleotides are TGTGCCAGCAGTTTTGTGGGGGCTGTCGGGGAGCTGTTTTTT. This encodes CASSFVGAVGELFF.

CDR3 DNA: TGTGCCAGCAGCTTAGGGGCTAGCTTCAATGAGCAGTTCTTC. Translating gives CASSLGASFNEQFF. The V call is TRBV7-6, the J call TRBJ2-1; tentatively, D is TRBD2 (5 bases). Germline-derived CDR1 and CDR2 are SGHVS and FNYEAQ. V lost 1 base, J lost 6 bases, and 10 bases lay in between. The CDR3 runs 14 residues. Complete variable domain (other parts from reference TRBV7-6 and TRBJ2-1): GAGVSQSPRYKVTKRGQDVALRCDPISGHVSLYWYRQALGQGPEFLTYFNYEAQQDKSGLPNDRFSAERPEGSISTLTIQRTEQRDSAMYRCASSLGASFNEQFFGPGTRLTVL.

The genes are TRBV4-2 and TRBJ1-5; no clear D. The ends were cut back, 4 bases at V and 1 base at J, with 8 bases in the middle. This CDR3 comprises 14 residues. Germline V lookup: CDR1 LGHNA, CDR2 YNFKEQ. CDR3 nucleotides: TGTGCCAGCAGCCTAGAGGGCAGCAATCAGCCCCAGCATTTT. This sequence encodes CASSLEGSNQPQHF.

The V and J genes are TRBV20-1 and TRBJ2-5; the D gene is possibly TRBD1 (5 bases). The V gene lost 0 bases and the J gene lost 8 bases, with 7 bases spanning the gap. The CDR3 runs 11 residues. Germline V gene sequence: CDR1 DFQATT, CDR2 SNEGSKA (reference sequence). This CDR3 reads CSARDTGTQYF. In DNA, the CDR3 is TGCAGTGCTAGAGATACAGGAACCCAGTACTTC.